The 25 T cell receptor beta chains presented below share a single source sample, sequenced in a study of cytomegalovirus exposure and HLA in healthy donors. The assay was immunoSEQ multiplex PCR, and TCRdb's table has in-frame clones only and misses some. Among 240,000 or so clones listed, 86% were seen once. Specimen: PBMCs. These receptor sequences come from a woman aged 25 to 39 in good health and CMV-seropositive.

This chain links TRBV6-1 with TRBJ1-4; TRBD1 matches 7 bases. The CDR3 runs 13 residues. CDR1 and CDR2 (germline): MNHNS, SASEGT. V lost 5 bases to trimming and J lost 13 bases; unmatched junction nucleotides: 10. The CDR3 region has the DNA TGTGCCAGCAGTTCAACAGGGGCCGAGGGACTGTTTTTT. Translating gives CASSSTGAEGLFF.

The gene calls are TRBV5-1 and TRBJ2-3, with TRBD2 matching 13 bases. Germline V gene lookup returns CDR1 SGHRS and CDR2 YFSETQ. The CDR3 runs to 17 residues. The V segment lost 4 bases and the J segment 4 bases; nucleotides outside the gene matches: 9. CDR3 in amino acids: CASSPLGLAGVADTQYF. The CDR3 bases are TGCGCCAGCAGCCCCCTAGGACTAGCGGGAGTGGCAGATACGCAGTATTTT.

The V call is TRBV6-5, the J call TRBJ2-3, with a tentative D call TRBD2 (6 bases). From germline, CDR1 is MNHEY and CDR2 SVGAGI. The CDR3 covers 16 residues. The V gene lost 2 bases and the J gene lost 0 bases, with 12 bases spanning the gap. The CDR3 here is CASSYRDFASTDTQYF. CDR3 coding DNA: TGTGCCAGCAGTTACCGGGACTTCGCTAGCACAGATACGCAGTATTTT.

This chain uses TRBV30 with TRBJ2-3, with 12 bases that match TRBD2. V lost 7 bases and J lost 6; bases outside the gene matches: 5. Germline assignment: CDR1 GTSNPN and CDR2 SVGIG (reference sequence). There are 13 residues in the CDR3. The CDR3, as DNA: TGTGCCTCGACTAGCGGGAGTTGGGATACGCAGTATTTT. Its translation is CASTSGSWDTQYF. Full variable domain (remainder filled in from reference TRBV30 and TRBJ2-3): SQTIHQWPATLVQPVGSPLSLECTVEGTSNPNLYWYRQAAGRGLQLLFYSVGIGQISSEVPQNLSASRPQDRQFILSSKKLLLSDSGFYLCASTSGSWDTQYFGPGTRLTVL.

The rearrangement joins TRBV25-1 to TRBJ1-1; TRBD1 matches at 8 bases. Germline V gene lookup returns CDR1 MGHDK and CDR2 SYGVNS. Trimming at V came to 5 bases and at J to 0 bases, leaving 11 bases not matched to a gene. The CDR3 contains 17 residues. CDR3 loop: CASSSPGDRPMNTEAFF. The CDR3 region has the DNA TGTGCCAGCAGTTCTCCCGGGGACAGGCCCATGAACACTGAAGCTTTCTTT.

The CDR3 DNA reads as TGTGCCAGCAGCTTAGGGGGACAGGGGGCTCAGCCCCAGCATTTT. This translates into CASSLGGQGAQPQHF. This chain joins TRBV7-9 and TRBJ1-5, with 12 bases identical to TRBD1. CDR3 size: 15 residues. Germline-derived CDR1 and CDR2 are SEHNR and FQNEAQ (reference sequence). The ends lost 1 base at V and 6 bases at J; junction bases unmatched: 1.

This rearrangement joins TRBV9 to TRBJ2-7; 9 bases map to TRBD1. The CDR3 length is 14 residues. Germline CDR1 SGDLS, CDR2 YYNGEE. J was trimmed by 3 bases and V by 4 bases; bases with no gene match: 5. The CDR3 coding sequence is TGTGCCAGCAGCATTGGACAGGGGAGCTACGAGCAGTACTTC. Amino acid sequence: CASSIGQGSYEQYF.

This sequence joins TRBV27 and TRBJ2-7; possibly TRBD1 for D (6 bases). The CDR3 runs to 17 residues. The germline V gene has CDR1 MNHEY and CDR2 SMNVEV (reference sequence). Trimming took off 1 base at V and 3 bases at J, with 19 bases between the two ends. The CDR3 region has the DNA TGTGCCAGCAGTTTATGGTCAGTGCAGGGGAAGGGCTACGAGCAGTACTTC. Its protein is CASSLWSVQGKGYEQYF.

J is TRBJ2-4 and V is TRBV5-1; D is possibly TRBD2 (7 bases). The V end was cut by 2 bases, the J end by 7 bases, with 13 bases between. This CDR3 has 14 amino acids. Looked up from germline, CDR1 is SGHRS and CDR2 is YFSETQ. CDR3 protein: CASSFLSGGNIQYF. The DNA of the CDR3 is TGCGCCAGCAGCTTTTTATCGGGGGGCAACATTCAGTACTTC.

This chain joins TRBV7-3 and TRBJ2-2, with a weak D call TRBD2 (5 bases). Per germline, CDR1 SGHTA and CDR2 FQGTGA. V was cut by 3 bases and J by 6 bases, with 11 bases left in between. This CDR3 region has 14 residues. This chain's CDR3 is CASSFLAGSGELFF. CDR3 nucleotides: TGTGCCAGCAGCTTTCTAGCTGGTTCCGGGGAGCTGTTTTTT.

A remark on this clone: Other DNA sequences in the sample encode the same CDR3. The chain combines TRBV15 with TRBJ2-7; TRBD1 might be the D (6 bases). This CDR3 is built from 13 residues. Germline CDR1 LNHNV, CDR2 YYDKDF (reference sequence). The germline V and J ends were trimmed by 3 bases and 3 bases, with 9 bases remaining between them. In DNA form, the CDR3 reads TGTGCCACCAGCAGGGACAGATACTACGAGCAGTACTTC. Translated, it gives CATSRDRYYEQYF.

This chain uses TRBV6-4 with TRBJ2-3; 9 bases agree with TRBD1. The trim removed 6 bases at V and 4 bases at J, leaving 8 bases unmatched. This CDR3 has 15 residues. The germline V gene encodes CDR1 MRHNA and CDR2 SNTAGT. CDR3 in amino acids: CASSPGQGIADTQYF. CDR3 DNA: TGTGCCAGCAGCCCGGGACAGGGAATCGCAGATACGCAGTATTTT.

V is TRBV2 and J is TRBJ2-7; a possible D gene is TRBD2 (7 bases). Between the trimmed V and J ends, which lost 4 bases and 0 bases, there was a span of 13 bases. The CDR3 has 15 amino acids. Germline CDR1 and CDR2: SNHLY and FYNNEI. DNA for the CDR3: TGTGCCAGCAGTGGAGAAGGGGGGGTCTCCTACGAGCAGTACTTC. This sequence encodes CASSGEGGVSYEQYF.

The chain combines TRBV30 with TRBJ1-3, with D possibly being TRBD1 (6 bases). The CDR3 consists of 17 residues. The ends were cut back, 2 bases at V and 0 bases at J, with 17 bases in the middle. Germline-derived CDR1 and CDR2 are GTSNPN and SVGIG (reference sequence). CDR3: CAWSPLTGPSSGNTIYF. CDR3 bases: TGTGCCTGGAGTCCGTTGACAGGCCCGAGCTCTGGAAACACCATATATTTT.

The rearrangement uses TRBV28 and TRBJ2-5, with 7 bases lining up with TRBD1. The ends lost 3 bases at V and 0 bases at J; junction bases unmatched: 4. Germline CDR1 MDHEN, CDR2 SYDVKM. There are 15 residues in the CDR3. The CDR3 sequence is CASSFRGPHQETQYF. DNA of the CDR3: TGTGCCAGCAGTTTTAGGGGGCCCCACCAAGAGACCCAGTACTTC.

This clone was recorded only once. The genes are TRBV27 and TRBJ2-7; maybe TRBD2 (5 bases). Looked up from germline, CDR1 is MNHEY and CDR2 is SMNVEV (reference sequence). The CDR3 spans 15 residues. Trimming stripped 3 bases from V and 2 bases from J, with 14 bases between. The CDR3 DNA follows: TGTGCCAGCAGTTTGTTGGGGAGCCGCCCCTACGAGCAGTACTTC. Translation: CASSLLGSRPYEQYF.

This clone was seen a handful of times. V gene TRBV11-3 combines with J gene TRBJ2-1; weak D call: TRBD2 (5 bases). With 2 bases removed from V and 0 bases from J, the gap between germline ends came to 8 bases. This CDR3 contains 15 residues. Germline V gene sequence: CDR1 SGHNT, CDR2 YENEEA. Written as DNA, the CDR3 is TGTGCCAGCAGCTTAAGGGCGGGCTCCTACAATGAGCAGTTCTTC. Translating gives CASSLRAGSYNEQFF.

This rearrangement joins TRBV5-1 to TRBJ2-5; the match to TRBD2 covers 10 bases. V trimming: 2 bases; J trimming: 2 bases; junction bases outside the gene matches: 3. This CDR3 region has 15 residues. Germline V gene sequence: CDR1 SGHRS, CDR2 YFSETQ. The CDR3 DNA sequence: TGCGCCAGCAGCTTTAGCGGGAGGCTTCAAGAGACCCAGTACTTC. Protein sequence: CASSFSGRLQETQYF.

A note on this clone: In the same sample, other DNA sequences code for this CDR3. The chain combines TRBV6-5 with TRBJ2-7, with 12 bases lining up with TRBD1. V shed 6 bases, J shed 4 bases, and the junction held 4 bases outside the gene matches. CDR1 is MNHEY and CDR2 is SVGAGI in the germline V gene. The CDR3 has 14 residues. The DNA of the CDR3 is TGTGCCAGCAGGCCGGGACAGGGGGCGTACGAGCAGTACTTC. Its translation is CASRPGQGAYEQYF.

CDR3: CAWSVLLAPNTDTQYF. DNA for the CDR3: TGTGCCTGGAGTGTATTGCTAGCGCCTAACACAGATACGCAGTATTTT. The chain recombines TRBV30 with TRBJ2-3; a weak D match, TRBD2 (6 bases). The CDR3 consists of 16 residues. With 0 bases removed from V and 2 bases from J, the gap between germline ends came to 15 bases. CDR1 is GTSNPN, CDR2 SVGIG, per germline (reference sequence).

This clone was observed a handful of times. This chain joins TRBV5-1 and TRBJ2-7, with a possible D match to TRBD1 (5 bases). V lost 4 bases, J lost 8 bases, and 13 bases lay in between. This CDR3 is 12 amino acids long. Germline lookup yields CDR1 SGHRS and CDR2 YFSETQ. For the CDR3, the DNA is TGCGCCAGCAGCCCTCAGGGTGAGCAGCAGTACTTC. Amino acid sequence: CASSPQGEQQYF.

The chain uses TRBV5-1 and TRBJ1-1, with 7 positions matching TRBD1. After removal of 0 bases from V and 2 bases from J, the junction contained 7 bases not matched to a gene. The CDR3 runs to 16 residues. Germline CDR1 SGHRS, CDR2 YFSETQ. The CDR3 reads CASSLEGTAPNTEAFF. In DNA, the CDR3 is TGCGCCAGCAGCTTGGAGGGGACAGCACCCAACACTGAAGCTTTCTTT. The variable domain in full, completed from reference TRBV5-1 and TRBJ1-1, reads KAGVTQTPRYLIKTRGQQVTLSCSPISGHRSVSWYQQTPGQGLQFLFEYFSETQRNKGNFPGRFSGRQFSNSRSEMNVSTLELGDSALYLCASSLEGTAPNTEAFFGQGTRLTVV.

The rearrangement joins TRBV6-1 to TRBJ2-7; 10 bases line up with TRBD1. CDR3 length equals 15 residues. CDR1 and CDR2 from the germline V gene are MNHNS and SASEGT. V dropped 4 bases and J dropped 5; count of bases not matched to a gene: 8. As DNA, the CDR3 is TGTGCCAGCAGTGGACAGGGGGCTGGTAGCGACGAGCAGTACTTC. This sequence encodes CASSGQGAGSDEQYF.

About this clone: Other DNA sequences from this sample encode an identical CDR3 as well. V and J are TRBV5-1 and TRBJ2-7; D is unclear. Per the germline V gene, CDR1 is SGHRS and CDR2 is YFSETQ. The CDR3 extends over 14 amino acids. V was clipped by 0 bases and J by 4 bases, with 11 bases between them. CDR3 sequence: CASSLGSGIYEQYF. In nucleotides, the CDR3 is TGCGCCAGCAGCTTGGGGTCAGGAATATACGAGCAGTACTTC.

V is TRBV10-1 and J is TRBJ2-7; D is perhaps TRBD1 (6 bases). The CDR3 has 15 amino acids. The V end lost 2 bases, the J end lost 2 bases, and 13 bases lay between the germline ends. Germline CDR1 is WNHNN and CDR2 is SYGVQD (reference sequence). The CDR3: CASSERGTSAYEQYF. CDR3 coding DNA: TGCGCCAGCAGTGAGAGGGGGACATCAGCCTACGAGCAGTACTTC.